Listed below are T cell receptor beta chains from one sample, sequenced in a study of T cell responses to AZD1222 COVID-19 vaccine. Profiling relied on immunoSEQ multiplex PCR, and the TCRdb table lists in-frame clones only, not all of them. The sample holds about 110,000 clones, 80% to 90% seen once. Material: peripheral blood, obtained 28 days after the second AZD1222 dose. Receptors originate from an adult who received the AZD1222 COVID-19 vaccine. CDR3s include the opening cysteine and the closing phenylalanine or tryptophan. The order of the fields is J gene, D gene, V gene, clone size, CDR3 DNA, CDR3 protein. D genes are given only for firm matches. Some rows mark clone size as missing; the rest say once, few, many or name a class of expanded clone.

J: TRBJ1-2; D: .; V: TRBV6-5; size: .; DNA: TGTGCCAGCAGTTCTCGCCCGACAGCTAACTATGGCTACACCTTC; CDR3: CASSSRPTANYGYTF
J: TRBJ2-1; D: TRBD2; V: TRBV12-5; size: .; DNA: TGTGCTAGTGGTCAACTAGCGGGGGGCCGCAATGAGCAGTTCTTC; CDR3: CASGQLAGGRNEQFF
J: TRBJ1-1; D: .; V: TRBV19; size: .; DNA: TGTGCCAGTAGTCCCCAGGGGAGGACTGAAGCTTTCTTT; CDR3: CASSPQGRTEAFF
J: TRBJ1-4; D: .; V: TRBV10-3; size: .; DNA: TGTGCCATCCGCGGGACATGGAATGAAAAACTGTTTTTT; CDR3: CAIRGTWNEKLFF
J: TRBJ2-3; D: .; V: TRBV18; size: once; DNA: TGTGCCAGCTCACCTGAGGCAGAAAGCACAGATACGCAGTATTTT; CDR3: CASSPEAESTDTQYF
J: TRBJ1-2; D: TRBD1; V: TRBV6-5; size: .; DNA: TGTGCCAGCAGTTACTCGGTAGTAGGGGGCCCCTATGGCTACACCTTC; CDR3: CASSYSVVGGPYGYTF
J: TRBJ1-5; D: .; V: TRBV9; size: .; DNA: TGTGCCAGCAGCGTCGGGCCAGGCAATCAGCCCCAGCATTTT; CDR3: CASSVGPGNQPQHF
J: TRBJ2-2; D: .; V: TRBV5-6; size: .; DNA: TGTGCCAGCAGCTCACAGACAGGCCCCGGGGAGCTGTTTTTT; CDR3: CASSSQTGPGELFF
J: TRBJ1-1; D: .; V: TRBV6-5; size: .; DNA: TGTGCCAGCATCTCTCCCGAGCGGGTGGCTTTCTTT; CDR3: CASISPERVAFF
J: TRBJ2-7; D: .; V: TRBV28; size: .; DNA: TGTGCCAGCAGTCCTCTGGGGGTCATCTACGAGCAGTACTTC; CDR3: CASSPLGVIYEQYF
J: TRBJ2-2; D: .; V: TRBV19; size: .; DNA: TGTGCCATTGCGGGGCCGAACACCGGGGAGCTGTTTTTT; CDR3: CAIAGPNTGELFF
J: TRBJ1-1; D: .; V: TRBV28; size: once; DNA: TGTGCCAGCAGTTTATCCCCAGTCCCGGGGGCTTTCTTT; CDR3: CASSLSPVPGAFF
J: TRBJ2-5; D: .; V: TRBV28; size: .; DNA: TGTGCCAGCAGTTTACCCCTGGAAGGGAGGGAGACCCAGTACTTC; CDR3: CASSLPLEGRETQYF
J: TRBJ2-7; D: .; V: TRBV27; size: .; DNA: TGTGCCAGCAGCTCTGACACAGGGAATGTTTGGAACGAGCAGTACTTC; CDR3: CASSSDTGNVWNEQYF
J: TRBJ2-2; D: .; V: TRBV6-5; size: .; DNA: TGTGCCAGCAGCCCCGACCGCCCCGGGGAGCTGTTTTTT; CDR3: CASSPDRPGELFF
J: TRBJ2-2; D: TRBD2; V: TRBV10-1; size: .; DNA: TGCGCCAGCAGTAGCGGGAGTGAAGCCGGGGAGCTGTTTTTT; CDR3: CASSSGSEAGELFF
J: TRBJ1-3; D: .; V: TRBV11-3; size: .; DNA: TGTGCCAGCAGCTTTGACGAGGGGTACAGTGGAAACACCATATATTTT; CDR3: CASSFDEGYSGNTIYF
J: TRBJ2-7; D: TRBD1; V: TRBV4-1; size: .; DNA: TGCGCCAGCAGCCCGGGACAGGGGACCTACGAGCAGTACTTC; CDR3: CASSPGQGTYEQYF
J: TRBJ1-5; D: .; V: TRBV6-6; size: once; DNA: TGTGCCAGCAGTTACTCGACGAGTAGCCAGCCCCAGCATTTT; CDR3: CASSYSTSSQPQHF
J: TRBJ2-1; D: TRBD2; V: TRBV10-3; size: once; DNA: TGTGCCATCAGTGCACTAGCGGGAGTTGGTTCTGAGCAGTTCTTC; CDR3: CAISALAGVGSEQFF
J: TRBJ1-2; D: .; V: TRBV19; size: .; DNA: TGTGCCAGTAGAAGGGTGGAGGGGACCGGTTATGGCTACACCTTC; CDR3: CASRRVEGTGYGYTF
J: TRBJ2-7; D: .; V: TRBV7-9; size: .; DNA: TGTGCCAGCAGCTTAGAACCGTCCCGGGGCCGGCAGTACTTC; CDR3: CASSLEPSRGRQYF
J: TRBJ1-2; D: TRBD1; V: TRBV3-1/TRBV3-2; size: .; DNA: TGTGCCAGCAGCCCGGGACAGCTCTATGGCTACACCTTC; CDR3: CASSPGQLYGYTF
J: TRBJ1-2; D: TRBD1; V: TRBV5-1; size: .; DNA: TGCGCCAGCAGCTCAGGACAGGGTAACTATGGCTACACCTTC; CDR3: CASSSGQGNYGYTF
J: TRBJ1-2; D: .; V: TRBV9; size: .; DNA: TGTGCCAGCAGCGAGACAGATCCTGGCTACACCTTC; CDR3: CASSETDPGYTF
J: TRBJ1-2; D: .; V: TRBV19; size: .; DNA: TGTGCCAGTAGACCCCAGGGTTTGAACTATGGCTACACCTTC; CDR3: CASRPQGLNYGYTF
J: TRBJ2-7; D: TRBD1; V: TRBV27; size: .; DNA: TGTGCCAGCAGGAGGACAGGGGATAACTACGAGCAGTACTTC; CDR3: CASRRTGDNYEQYF
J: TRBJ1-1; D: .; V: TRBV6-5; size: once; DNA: TGTGCCAGCAGTTACTCGGAGGGGGAGGGGAAAGCTTTCTTT; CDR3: CASSYSEGEGKAFF
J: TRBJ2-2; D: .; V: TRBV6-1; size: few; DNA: TGTGCCAGCAGTGTCAGACCAGGGGCTAGCTGGAACACCGGGGAGCTGTTTTTT; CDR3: CASSVRPGASWNTGELFF
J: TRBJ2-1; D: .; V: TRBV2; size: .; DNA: TGTGCCAGCGGGGTCAATGAGCAGTTCTTC; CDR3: CASGVNEQFF
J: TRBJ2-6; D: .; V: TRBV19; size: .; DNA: TGTGCCAGTAGTTCTGGGGCCAACGTCCTGACTTTC; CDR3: CASSSGANVLTF
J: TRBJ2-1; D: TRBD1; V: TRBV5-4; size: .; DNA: TGTGCCAGCAGCACCTATACAGGGGGCGAGCAGTTCTTC; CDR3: CASSTYTGGEQFF
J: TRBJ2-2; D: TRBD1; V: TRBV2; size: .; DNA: TGTGCCAGCAAGCCGGGACAGGGGGGAACCGGGGAGCTGTTTTTT; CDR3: CASKPGQGGTGELFF
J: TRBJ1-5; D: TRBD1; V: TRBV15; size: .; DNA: TGTGCCACCAGCTCAAAGCCACAGGGGAGAGGCAATCAGCCCCAGCATTTT; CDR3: CATSSKPQGRGNQPQHF
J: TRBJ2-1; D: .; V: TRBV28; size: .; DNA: TGTGCCAGCGTCGAGGGGGCCTACAATGAGCAGTTCTTC; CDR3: CASVEGAYNEQFF
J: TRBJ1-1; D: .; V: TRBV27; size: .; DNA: TGTGCCAGCAGTTATGGGGGAAGAGGAGGCACTGAAGCTTTCTTT; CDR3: CASSYGGRGGTEAFF
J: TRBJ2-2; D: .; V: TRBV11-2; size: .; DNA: TGTGCCAGCAGCTTAGCTCTAGCGAACACCGGGGAGCTGTTTTTT; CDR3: CASSLALANTGELFF
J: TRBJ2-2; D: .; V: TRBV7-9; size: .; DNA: TGTGCCAGCAGCTTAAGGCAGAACACCGGGGAGCTGTTTTTT; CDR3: CASSLRQNTGELFF
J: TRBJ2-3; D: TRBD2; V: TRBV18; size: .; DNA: TGTGCCAGCTCACCAGATCTAGCGGGCACAGATACGCAGTATTTT; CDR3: CASSPDLAGTDTQYF
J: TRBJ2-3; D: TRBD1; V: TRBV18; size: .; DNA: TGTGCCAGCTCACCACCGGGACAGGGGGGAGATACGCAGTATTTT; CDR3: CASSPPGQGGDTQYF
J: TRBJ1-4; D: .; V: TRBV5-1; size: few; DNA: TGCGCCAGCACCCTAGGTGATGGGGGAGGTCGAACTAATGAAAAACTGTTTTTT; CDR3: CASTLGDGGGRTNEKLFF
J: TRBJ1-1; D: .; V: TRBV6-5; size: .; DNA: TGTGCCAGCAGTTACTCGTCCGTTCTAGGGGACACTGAAGCTTTCTTT; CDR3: CASSYSSVLGDTEAFF
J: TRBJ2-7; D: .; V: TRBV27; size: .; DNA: TGTGCCAGCAGCGCCTACGAGCAGTACTTC; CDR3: CASSAYEQYF
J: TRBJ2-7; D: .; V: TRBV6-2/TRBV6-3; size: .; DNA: TGTGCCAGCAGTTACTCAGACTATTCCTCCTACGAGCAGTACTTC; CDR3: CASSYSDYSSYEQYF
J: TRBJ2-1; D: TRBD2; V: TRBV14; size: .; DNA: TGTGCCAGCAGCCTAGCGGGAGGGGCCTACAATGAGCAGTTCTTC; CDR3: CASSLAGGAYNEQFF
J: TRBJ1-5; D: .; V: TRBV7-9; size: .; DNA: TGTGCCAGCGCTCCGGCAGTAGGAGATGGAGCTCAGCCCCAGCATTTT; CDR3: CASAPAVGDGAQPQHF
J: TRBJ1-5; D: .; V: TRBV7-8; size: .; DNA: TGTGCCAGCAGCCCTTCTAATCAGCCCCAGCATTTT; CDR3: CASSPSNQPQHF
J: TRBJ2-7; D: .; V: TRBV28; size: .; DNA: TGTGCCAGCAGTTTAGGTGTATTCTACGAGCAGTACTTC; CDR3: CASSLGVFYEQYF
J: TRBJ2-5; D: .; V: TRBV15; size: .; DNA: TGTGCCACCAGTCCCATGGAGGGGGAGTTCTTCCAAGAGACCCAGTACTTC; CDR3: CATSPMEGEFFQETQYF
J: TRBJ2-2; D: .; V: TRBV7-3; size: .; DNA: TGTGCCAGCAGCATGGGACCGACGAACACCGGGGAGCTGTTTTTT; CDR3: CASSMGPTNTGELFF
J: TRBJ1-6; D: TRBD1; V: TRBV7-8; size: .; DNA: TGTGCCAGCAGTTCCCGGGACAGGAATTCACCCCTCCACTTT; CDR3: CASSSRDRNSPLHF